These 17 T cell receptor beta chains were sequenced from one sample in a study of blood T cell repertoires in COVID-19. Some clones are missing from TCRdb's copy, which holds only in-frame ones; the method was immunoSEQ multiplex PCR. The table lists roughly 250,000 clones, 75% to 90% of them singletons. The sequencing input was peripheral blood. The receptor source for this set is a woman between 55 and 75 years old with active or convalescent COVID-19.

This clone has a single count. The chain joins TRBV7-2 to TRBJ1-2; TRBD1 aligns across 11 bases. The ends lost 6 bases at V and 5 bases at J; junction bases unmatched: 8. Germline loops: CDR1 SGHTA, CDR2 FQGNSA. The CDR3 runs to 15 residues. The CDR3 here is CASSFGQGALYGYTF. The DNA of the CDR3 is TGTGCCAGCAGTTTCGGACAGGGGGCGTTATATGGCTACACCTTC.

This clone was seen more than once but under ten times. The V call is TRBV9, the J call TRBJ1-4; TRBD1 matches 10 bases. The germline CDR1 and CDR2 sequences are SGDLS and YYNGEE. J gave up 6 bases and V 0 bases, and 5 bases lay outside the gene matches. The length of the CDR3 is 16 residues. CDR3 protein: CASSVGPGTGDEKLFF. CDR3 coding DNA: TGTGCCAGCAGCGTAGGTCCCGGGACAGGGGATGAAAAACTGTTTTTT. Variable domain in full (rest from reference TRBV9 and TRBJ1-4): DSGVTQTPKHLITATGQRVTLRCSPRSGDLSVYWYQQSLDQGLQFLIQYYNGEERAKGNILERFSAQQFPDLHSELNLSSLELGDSALYFCASSVGPGTGDEKLFFGSGTQLSVL.

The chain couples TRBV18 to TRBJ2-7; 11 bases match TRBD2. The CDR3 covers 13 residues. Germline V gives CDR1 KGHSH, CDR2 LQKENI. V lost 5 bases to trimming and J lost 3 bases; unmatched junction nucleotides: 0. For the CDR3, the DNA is TGTGCCAGCTCAACTAGCGGGGGCTACGAGCAGTACTTC. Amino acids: CASSTSGGYEQYF. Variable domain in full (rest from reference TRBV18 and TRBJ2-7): NAGVMQNPRHLVRRRGQEARLRCSPMKGHSHVYWYRQLPEEGLKFMVYLQKENIIDESGMPKERFSAEFPKEGPSILRIQQVVRGDSAAYFCASSTSGGYEQYFGPGTRLTVT.

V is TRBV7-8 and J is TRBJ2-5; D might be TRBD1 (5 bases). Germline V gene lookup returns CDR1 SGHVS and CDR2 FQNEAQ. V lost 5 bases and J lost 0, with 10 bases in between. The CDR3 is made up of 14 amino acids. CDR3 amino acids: CASSATGYQETQYF. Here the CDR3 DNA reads TGTGCCAGCAGCGCCACAGGATACCAAGAGACCCAGTACTTC.

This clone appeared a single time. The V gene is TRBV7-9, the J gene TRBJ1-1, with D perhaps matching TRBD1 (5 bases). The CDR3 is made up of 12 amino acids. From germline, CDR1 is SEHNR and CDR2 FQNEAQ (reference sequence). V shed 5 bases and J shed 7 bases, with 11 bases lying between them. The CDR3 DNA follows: TGTGCCAGCAGCGTAAGAAGGGGTGAAGCTTTCTTT. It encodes CASSVRRGEAFF.

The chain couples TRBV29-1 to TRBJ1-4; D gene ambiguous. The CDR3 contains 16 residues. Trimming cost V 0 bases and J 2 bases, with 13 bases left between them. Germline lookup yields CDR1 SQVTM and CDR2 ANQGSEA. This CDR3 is CSVEDPLGGTNEKLFF. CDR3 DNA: TGCAGCGTTGAAGACCCCCTGGGCGGGACTAATGAAAAACTGTTTTTT.

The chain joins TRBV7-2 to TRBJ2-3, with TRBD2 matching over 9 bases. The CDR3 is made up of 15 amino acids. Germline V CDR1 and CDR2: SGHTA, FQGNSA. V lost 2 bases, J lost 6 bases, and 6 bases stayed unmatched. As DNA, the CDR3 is TGTGCCAGCAGCTTATCTAGCGGGGACCATGATACGCAGTATTTT. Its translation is CASSLSSGDHDTQYF.

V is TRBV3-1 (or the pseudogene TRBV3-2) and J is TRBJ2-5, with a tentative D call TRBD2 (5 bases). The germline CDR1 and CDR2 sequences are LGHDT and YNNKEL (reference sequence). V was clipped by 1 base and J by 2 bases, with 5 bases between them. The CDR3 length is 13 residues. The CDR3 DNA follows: TGTGCCAGCAGCCAAGGAGGGCAAGAGACCCAGTACTTC. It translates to CASSQGGQETQYF.

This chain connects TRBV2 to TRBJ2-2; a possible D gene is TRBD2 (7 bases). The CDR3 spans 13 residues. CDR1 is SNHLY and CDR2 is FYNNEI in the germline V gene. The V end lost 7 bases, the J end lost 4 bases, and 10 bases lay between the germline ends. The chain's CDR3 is CASKGGRTGELFF. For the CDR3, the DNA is TGTGCCAGCAAGGGGGGGCGCACCGGGGAGCTGTTTTTT.

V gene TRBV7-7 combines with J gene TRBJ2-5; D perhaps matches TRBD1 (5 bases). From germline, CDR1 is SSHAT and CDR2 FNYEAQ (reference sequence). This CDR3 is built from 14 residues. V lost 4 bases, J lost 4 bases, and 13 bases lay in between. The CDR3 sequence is CASSSSGIPETQYF. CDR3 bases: TGTGCCAGCAGCTCATCAGGGATCCCAGAGACCCAGTACTTC.

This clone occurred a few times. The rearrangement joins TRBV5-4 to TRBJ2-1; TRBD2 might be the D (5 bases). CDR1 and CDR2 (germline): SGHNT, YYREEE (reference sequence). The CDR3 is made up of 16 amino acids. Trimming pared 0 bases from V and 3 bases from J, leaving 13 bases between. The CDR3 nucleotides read TGTGCCAGCAGCTTGGAACTGCGGGCCCACTACAATGAGCAGTTCTTC. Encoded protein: CASSLELRAHYNEQFF.

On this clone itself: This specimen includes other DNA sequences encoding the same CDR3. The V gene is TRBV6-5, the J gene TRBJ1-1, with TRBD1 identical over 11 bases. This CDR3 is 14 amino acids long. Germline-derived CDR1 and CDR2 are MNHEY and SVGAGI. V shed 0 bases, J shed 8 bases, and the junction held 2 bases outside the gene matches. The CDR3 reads CASSYSRDRGEAFF. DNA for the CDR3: TGTGCCAGCAGTTACTCAAGGGACAGGGGGGAAGCTTTCTTT.

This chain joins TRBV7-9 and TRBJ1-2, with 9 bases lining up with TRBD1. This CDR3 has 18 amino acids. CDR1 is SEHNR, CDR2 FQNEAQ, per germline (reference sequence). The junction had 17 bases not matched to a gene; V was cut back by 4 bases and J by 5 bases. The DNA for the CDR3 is TGTGCCAGCAGCTCCCCCCCGCTGGGGACAGGGATGGAGTATGGCTACACCTTC. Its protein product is CASSSPPLGTGMEYGYTF.

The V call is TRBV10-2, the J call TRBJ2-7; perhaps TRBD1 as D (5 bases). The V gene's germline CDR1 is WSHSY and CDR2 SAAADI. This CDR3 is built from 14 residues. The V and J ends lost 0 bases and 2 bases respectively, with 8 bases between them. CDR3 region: CASSESGRAYEQYF. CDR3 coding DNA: TGCGCCAGCAGTGAGTCGGGCAGGGCCTACGAGCAGTACTTC.

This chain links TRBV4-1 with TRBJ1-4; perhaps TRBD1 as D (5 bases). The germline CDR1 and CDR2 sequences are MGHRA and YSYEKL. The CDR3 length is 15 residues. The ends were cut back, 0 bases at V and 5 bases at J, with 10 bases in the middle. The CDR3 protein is CASSQDTGRNEKLFF. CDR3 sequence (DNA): TGCGCCAGCAGCCAAGACACAGGACGAAATGAAAAACTGTTTTTT.

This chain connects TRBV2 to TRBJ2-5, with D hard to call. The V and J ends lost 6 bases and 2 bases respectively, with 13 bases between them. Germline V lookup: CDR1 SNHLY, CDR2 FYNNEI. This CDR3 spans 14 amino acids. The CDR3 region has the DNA TGTGCCAGCAGCCCCCCTACTACTCAAGAGACCCAGTACTTC. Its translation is CASSPPTTQETQYF.

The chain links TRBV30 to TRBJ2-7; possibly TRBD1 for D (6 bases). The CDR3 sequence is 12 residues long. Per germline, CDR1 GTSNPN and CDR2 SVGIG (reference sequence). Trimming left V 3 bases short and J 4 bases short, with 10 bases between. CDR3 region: CAWSRTAYEQYF. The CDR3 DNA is TGTGCCTGGAGCCGGACAGCGTACGAGCAGTACTTC.